The rows below give T cell receptor beta chains drawn from one sample of a study of T cell repertoires in cytomegalovirus infection. TCRdb reprocessed the reads with MiXCR, giving one entry per CDR3 protein. The sample contains hundreds of thousands of distinct CDR3 sequences, 15% to 20% of which appear only once. The sequenced sample consisted of PBMCs. Receptors were obtained from a human donor in good health (CMV status not recorded). Some clones in this sample may be carry-over from other donors' samples. Both conserved end residues are part of each CDR3. A D gene is named only where the DNA matches it firmly. The size field is filled for only some rows; it gives once, few, many or a size class.

J	size	D	V	CDR3	DNA
TRBJ2-7	NA	TRBD1	TRBV28	CASRVRGQGSYEQYF	TGTGCCAGCAGGGTCCGTGGACAGGGATCCTACGAGCAGTACTTC
TRBJ2-5	NA	NA	TRBV12-3/TRBV12-4	CASSLVVLKETQYF	TGTGCCAGCAGTTTAGTAGTTCTGAAAGAGACCCAGTACTTC
TRBJ2-4	many	TRBD2	TRBV7-8	CASSPSGGAGKNIQYF	TGTGCCAGCAGCCCATCGGGAGGGGCAGGCAAAAACATTCAGTACTTC
TRBJ1-5	many	NA	TRBV4-3	CASSQAPGESQPQHF	TGCGCCAGCAGCCAAGCTCCGGGGGAAAGTCAGCCCCAGCATTTT
TRBJ1-5	NA	TRBD1	TRBV2	CASSEWDRGSGPQHF	TGTGCCAGCAGTGAATGGGACAGGGGGTCGGGGCCCCAGCATTTT
TRBJ2-7	few	NA	TRBV20-1	CSARDHLSYEQYF	TGCAGTGCTAGGGATCACCTCTCCTACGAGCAGTACTTC
TRBJ2-1	NA	NA	TRBV4-3	CATSGGTSRHNEQFF	TGCGCCACATCAGGGGGAACTAGCAGACACAATGAGCAGTTCTTC
TRBJ2-1	few	NA	TRBV7-9	CASSLRQQYNEQFF	TGTGCCAGCAGCCTGAGACAGCAGTACAATGAGCAGTTCTTC
TRBJ1-6	many	NA	TRBV7-6	CASSLDLNPNSPLHF	TGTGCCAGCAGCTTAGATCTAAACCCAAATTCACCCCTCCACTTT
TRBJ2-1	NA	TRBD2	TRBV10-3	CAISELGGAESYNEQFF	TGTGCCATCAGTGAGCTCGGGGGGGCCGAATCCTACAATGAGCAGTTCTTC
TRBJ2-7	many	TRBD1	TRBV7-2	CASSSGTGSYEQYF	TGTGCCAGCAGTTCCGGGACAGGGTCTTATGAGCAGTACTTC
TRBJ1-5	few	NA	TRBV20-1	CSARGWNQPQHF	TGCAGTGCTAGAGGGTGGAATCAGCCCCAGCATTTT
TRBJ2-1	few	TRBD2	TRBV6-1	CASSVLAGAYNEQFF	TGTGCCAGCAGTGTTCTAGCGGGAGCCTACAATGAGCAGTTCTTC
TRBJ1-3	NA	NA	TRBV12-3/TRBV12-4	CASRGSNSGNTIYF	TGTGCCAGCAGGGGCAGCAACTCTGGAAACACCATATATTTT
TRBJ2-2	NA	TRBD2	TRBV12-3/TRBV12-4	CASSLWGLAGGELFF	TGTGCCAGCAGTTTATGGGGACTAGCCGGCGGGGAGCTGTTTTTT
TRBJ1-1	few	NA	TRBV18	CASSFRRETRNTEAFF	TGTGCCAGCTCATTCAGGAGAGAAACAAGGAACACTGAAGCTTTCTTT
TRBJ2-1	NA	NA	TRBV6-2/TRBV6-3	CASSYLGGTLNEQFF	TGTGCCAGCAGTTACTTGGGCGGGACCCTCAATGAGCAGTTCTTC
TRBJ2-7	NA	NA	TRBV12-3/TRBV12-4	CASSRAREQYF	TGTGCCAGCAGTAGAGCGAGGGAGCAGTACTTC
TRBJ1-1	many	NA	TRBV7-2	CASSLSRGGSTEAFF	TGTGCCAGCAGCTTAAGCCGTGGGGGGAGCACTGAAGCTTTCTTT
TRBJ1-5	few	TRBD1	TRBV20-1	CSALLLDREGQPQHF	TGCAGTGCCTTACTACTCGACAGGGAGGGTCAGCCCCAGCATTTT
TRBJ2-1	NA	NA	TRBV19	CATQATQYNEQFF	TGTGCCACCCAGGCAACGCAATACAATGAGCAGTTCTTC
TRBJ1-1	NA	TRBD1	TRBV18	CASSPKLTGGGTEAFF	TGTGCCAGCTCACCAAAGTTGACAGGGGGGGGGACTGAAGCTTTCTTT
TRBJ2-7	few	NA	TRBV6-1	CASSEARGEQYF	TGTGCCAGCAGTGAAGCAAGGGGCGAGCAGTACTTC
TRBJ1-5	few	NA	TRBV6-2/TRBV6-3	CASSYSLWVGNQPQHF	TGTGCCAGCAGTTACTCGTTGTGGGTTGGAAATCAGCCCCAGCATTTT
TRBJ1-6	many	TRBD1	TRBV7-2	CASSYTGGGSPLHF	TGTGCCAGCAGCTATACAGGGGGGGGCTCACCCCTCCACTTT
TRBJ2-3	NA	NA	TRBV6-6	CASSPTTVSTDTQYF	TGTGCCAGCAGCCCAACGACAGTTAGCACAGATACGCAGTATTTT
TRBJ1-2	few	NA	TRBV4-2	CASSQDIYGYTF	TGTGCCAGCAGCCAAGACATCTATGGCTACACCTTC
TRBJ1-2	many	NA	TRBV7-2	CASSLELAAARTF	TGTGCCAGCAGCTTAGAGTTGGCCGCGGCCCGCACCTTC
TRBJ2-3	few	NA	TRBV29-1	CSVEEIDTQYF	TGCAGCGTTGAGGAAATCGATACGCAGTATTTT